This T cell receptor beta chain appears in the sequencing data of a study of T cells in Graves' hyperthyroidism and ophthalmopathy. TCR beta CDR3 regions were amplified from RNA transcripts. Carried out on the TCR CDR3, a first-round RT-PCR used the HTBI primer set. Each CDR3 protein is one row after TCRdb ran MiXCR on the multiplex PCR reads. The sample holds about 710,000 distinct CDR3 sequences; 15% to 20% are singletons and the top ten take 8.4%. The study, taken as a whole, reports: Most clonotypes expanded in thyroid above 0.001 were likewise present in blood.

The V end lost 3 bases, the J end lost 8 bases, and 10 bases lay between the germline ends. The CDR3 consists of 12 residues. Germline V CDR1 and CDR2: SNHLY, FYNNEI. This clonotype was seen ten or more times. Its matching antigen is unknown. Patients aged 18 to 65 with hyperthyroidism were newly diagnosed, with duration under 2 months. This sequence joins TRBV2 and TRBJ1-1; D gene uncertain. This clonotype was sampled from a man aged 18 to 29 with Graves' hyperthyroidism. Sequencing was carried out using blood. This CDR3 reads CASSDRSNEAFF. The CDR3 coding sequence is TGTGCCAGCAGTGATAGGTCCAACGAAGCTTTCTTT.